The entry below describes one TCR beta chain. At the deep level, the assay was run. Some clones are missing from TCRdb's copy, which holds only in-frame ones; the method was immunoSEQ multiplex PCR. The sample lists just over 2,000,000 clones; roughly 96% were seen once. CD45RA+ naive and CD45RA-negative memory subsets were separated from CD4+ cells. V was shortened by 3 bases and J by 2 bases, with 14 bases between the two germline ends. The germline V gene has CDR1 SGHNT and CDR2 YYREEE (reference sequence). This CDR3 is 16 amino acids long. The data were obtained in a study of shared clonotypes between healthy human individuals.

The TCR sequence derives from a man aged 18 to 30 in good health. The chain uses TRBV5-4 and TRBJ2-2; D is unclear. The specimen was naive CD4+ T cells sorted from blood. The subset is: CD45RA+ positively selected. In DNA form, the CDR3 reads TGTGCCAGCAGCTCCTACATCGGCCCAAACACCGGGGAGCTGTTTTTT. Its translation is CASSSYIGPNTGELFF.